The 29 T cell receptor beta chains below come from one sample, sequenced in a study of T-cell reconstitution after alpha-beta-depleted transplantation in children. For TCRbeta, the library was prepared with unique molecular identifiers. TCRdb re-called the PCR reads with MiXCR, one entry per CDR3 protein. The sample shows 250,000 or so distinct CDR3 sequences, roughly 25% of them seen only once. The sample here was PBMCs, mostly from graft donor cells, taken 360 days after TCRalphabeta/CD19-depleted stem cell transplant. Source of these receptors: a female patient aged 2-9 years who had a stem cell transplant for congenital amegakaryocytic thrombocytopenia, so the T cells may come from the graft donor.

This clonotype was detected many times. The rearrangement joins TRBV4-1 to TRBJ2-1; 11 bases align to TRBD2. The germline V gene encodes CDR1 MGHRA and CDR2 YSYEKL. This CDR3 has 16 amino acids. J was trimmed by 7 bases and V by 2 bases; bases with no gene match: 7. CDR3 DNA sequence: TGCGCCAGCAGCCAACCGGGACTAGCGGTTTCGAATGAGCAGTTCTTC. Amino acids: CASSQPGLAVSNEQFF.

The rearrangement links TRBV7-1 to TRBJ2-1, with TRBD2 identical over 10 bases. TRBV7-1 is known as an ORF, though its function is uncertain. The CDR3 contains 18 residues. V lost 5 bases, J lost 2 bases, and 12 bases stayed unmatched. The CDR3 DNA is TGTGCCAGCAGCACAAAACCAAAAGCGGGGGGGCCCTACAATGAGCAGTTCTTC. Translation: CASSTKPKAGGPYNEQFF.

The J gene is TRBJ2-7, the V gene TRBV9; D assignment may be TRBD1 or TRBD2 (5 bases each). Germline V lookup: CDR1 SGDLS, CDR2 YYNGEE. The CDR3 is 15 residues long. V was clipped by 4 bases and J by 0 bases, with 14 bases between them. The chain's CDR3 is CASSPLGGTSYEQYF. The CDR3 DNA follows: TGTGCCAGCAGCCCGCTTGGGGGAACCTCCTACGAGCAGTACTTC.

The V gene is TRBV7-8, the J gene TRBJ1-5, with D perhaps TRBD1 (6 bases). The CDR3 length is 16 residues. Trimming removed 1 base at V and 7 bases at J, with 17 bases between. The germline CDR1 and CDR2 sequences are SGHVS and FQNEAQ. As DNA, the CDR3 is TGTGCCAGCAGCTTAGGGGCTAGGGGGGTTGAACAGCCCCAGCATTTT. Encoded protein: CASSLGARGVEQPQHF.

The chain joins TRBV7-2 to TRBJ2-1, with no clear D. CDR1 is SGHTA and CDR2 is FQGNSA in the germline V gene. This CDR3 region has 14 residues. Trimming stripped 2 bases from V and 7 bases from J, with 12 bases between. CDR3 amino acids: CASSLSGSLNEQFF. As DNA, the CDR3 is TGTGCCAGCAGCTTATCCGGTAGCCTTAATGAGCAGTTCTTC.

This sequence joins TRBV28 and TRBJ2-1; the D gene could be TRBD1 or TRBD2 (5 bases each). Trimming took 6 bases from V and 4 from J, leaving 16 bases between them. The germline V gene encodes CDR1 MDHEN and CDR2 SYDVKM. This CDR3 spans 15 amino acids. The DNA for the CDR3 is TGTGCCAGCAGGGACGACAGCGGCAAATACAATGAGCAGTTCTTC. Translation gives CASRDDSGKYNEQFF.

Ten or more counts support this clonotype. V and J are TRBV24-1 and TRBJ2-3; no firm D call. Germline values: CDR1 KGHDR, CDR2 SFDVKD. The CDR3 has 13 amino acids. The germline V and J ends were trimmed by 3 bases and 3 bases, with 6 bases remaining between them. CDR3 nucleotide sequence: TGTGCCACCAGTGATGTGGGGACAGATACGCAGTATTTT. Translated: CATSDVGTDTQYF.

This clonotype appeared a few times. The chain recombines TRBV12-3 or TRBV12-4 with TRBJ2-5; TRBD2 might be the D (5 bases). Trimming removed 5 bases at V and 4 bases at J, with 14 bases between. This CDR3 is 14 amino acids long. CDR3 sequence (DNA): TGTGCCAGCAGTCGGCGCGACCGGGGAGAGACCCAGTACTTC. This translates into CASSRRDRGETQYF.

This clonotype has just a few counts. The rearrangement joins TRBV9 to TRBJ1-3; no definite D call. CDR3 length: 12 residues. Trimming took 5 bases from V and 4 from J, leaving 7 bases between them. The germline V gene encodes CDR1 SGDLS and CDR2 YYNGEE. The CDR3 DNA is TGTGCCAGCAGTCGGGCGGGAAACACCATATATTTT. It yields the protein CASSRAGNTIYF.

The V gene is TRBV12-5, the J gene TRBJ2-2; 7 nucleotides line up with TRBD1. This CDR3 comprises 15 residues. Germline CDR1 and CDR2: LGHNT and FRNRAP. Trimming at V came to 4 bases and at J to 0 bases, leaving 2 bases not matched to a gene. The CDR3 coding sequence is TGTGCTAGTGGTTCGGGACAGACGAACACCGGGGAGCTGTTTTTT. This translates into CASGSGQTNTGELFF.

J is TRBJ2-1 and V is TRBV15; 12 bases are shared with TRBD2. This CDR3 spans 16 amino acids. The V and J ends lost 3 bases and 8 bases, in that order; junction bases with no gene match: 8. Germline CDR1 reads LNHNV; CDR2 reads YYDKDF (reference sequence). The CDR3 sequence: CATSSPLAGGWDEQFF. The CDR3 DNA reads TGTGCCACCAGCAGCCCACTAGCGGGGGGTTGGGATGAGCAGTTCTTC.

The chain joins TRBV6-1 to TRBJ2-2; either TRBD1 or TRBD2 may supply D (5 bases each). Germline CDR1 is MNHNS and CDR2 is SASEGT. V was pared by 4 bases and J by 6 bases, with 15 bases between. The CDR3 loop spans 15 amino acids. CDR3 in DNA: TGTGCCAGCAGTGGGGGGTCCCTTGTGGCCGGGGAGCTGTTTTTT. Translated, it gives CASSGGSLVAGELFF.

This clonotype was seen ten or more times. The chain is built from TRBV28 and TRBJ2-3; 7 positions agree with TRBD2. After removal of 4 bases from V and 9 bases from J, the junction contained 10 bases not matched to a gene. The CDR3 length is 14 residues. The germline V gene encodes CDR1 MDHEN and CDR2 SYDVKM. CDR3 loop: CASSSYRTRRTQYF. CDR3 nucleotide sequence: TGTGCCAGCAGTTCATACAGGACTAGACGGACGCAGTATTTT. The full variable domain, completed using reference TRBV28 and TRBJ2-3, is DVKVTQSSRYLVKRTGEKVFLECVQDMDHENMFWYRQDPGLGLRLIYFSYDVKMKEKGDIPEGYSVSREKKERFSLILESASTNQTSMYLCASSSYRTRRTQYFGPGTRLTVL.

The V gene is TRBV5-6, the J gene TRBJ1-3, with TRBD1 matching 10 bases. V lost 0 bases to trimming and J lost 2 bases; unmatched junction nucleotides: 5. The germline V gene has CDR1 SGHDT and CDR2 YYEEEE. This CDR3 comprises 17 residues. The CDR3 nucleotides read TGTGCCAGCAGCTTGGGTCCCGGGACAGGGGCTGGAAACACCATATATTTT. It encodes CASSLGPGTGAGNTIYF.

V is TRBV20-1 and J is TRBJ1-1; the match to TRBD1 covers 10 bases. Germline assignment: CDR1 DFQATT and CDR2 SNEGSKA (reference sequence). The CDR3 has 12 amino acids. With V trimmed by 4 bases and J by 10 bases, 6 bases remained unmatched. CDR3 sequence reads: CSATETGGRAFF. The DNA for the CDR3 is TGCAGTGCTACCGAGACAGGGGGCCGAGCTTTCTTT.

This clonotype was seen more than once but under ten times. The CDR3 here is CATRASGIGELFF. In DNA, the CDR3 is TGTGCCACCCGGGCTAGCGGGATCGGGGAGCTGTTTTTT. The chain carries TRBV6-1 and TRBJ2-2; 9 bases match TRBD2. V trimming: 10 bases; J trimming: 7 bases; junction bases outside the gene matches: 7. This CDR3 has 13 amino acids. CDR1 and CDR2 (germline): MNHNS, SASEGT.

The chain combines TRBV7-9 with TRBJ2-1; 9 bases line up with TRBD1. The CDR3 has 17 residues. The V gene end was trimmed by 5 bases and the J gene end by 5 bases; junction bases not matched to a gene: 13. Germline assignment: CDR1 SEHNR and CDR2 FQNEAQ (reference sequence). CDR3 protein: CASSTAPGQGDDNEQFF. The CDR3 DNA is TGTGCCAGCAGCACCGCTCCGGGACAGGGAGATGACAATGAGCAGTTCTTC.

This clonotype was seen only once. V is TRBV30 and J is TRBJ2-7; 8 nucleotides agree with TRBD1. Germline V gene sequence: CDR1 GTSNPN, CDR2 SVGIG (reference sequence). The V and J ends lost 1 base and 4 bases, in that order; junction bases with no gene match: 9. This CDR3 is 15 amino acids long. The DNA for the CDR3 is TGTGCCTGGAGTGCAAATCAGGGGGCAAGTTACGAGCAGTACTTC. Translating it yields CAWSANQGASYEQYF.

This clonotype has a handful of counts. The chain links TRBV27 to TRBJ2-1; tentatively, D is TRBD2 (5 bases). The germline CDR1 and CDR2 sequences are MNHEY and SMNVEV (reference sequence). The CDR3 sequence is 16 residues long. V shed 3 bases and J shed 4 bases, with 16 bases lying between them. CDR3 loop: CASSFVGPEGYNEQFF. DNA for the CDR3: TGTGCCAGCAGTTTCGTGGGTCCTGAGGGATACAATGAGCAGTTCTTC.

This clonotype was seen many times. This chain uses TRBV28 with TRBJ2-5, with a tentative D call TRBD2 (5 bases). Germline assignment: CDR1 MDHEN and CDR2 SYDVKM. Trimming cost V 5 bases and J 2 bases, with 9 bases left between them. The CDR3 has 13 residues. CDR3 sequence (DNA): TGTGCCAGCAGTGGTAGAGGGCAAGAGACCCAGTACTTC. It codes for CASSGRGQETQYF.

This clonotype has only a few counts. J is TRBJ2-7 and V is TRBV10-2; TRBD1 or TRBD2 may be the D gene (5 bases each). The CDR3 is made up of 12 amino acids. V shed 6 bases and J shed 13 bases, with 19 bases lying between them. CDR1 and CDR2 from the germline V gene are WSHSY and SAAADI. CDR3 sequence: CASSTGTPRQYF. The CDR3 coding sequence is TGCGCCAGCAGCACCGGGACGCCTAGGCAATACTTC.

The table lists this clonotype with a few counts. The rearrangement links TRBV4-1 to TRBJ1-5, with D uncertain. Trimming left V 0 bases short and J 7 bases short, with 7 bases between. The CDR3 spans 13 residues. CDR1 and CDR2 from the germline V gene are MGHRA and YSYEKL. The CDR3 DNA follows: TGCGCCAGCAGCCAAGATCCCTGGCAGCCCCAGCATTTT. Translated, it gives CASSQDPWQPQHF.

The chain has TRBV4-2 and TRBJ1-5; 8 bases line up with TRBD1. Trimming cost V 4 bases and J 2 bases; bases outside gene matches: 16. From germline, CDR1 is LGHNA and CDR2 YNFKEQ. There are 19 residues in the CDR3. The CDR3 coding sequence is TGTGCCAGCAGCCCCCGGACAGGGAAGGTGGGGGTGGGCAATCAGCCCCAGCATTTT. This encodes CASSPRTGKVGVGNQPQHF.

In nucleotides, the CDR3 is TGCAGTGCTGGGTGGGGCAATGAGCAGTTCTTC. Translation gives CSAGWGNEQFF. V gene TRBV20-1 combines with J gene TRBJ2-1; D gene uncertain. Between the trimmed V and J ends, which lost 5 bases and 6 bases, there was a span of 8 bases. The CDR3 totals 11 residues. CDR1 and CDR2 (germline): DFQATT, SNEGSKA (reference sequence).

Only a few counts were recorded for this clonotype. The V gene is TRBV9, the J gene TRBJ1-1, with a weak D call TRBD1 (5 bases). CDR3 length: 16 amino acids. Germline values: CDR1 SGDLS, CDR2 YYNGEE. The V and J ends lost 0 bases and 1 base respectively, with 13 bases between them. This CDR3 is CASSVGYGGANTEAFF. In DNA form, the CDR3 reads TGTGCCAGCAGCGTAGGGTACGGAGGGGCGAACACTGAAGCTTTCTTT.

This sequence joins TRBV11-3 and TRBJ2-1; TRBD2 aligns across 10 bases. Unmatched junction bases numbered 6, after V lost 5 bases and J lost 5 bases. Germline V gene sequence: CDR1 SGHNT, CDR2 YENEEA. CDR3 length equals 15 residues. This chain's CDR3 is CASSTRTSGHNEQFF. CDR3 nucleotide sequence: TGTGCCAGCAGCACTCGGACTAGCGGCCACAATGAGCAGTTCTTC.

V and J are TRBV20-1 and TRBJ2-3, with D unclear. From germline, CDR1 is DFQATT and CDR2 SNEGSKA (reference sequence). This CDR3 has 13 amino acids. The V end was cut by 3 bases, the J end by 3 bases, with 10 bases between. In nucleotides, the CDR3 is TGCAGTGCTAGCGAAGCGCCTACAGATACGCAGTATTTT. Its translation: CSASEAPTDTQYF.

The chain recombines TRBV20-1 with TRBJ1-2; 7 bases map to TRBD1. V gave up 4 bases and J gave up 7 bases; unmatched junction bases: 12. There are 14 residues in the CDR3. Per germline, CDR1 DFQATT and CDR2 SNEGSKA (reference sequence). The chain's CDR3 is CSATPGQYAAGYTF. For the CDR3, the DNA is TGCAGTGCTACTCCGGGACAGTACGCCGCTGGCTACACCTTC.

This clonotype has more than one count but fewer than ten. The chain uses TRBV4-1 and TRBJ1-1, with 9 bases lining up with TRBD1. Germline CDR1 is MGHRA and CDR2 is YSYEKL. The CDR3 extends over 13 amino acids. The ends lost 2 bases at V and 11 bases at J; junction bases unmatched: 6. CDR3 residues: CASSQRTGVEAFF. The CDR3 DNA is TGCGCCAGCAGCCAACGGACAGGGGTGGAGGCTTTCTTT.